This entry describes one TCR beta chain. The antigen is undetermined. These data come from a study of cytomegalovirus exposure and HLA in healthy donors. The CDR3 loop spans 13 amino acids. Germline lookup yields CDR1 SGHRS and CDR2 YFSETQ. With V trimmed by 0 bases and J by 9 bases, 2 bases remained unmatched. The PCR employed 60 Vbeta primers together with 13 Jbeta primers. The method was immunoSEQ multiplex PCR; TCRdb's version includes in-frame clones alone and lacks a portion of them. The repertoire consists of tens of thousands of clones, with approximately 74% occurring once and the leading ten covering more than 5.5%. Study-wide points: Likely technical artifact: a cluster of highly shared sequence variants. The authors confirmed in vitro that three CMV-associated chains were specific for CMV antigens. Later analysis indicated greater clonal expansion among HLA-associated TCR beta chains than among equally common other chains.

The receptor comes from a woman between 45 and 65 years old in good health and CMV-seropositive. The chain couples TRBV5-1 to TRBJ1-1; TRBD1 aligns across 10 bases. Material: PBMCs. This CDR3 is CASSLGQGAQAFF. CDR3 bases: TGCGCCAGCAGCTTGGGACAGGGGGCGCAAGCTTTCTTT. Variable domain in full (rest from reference TRBV5-1 and TRBJ1-1): KAGVTQTPRYLIKTRGQQVTLSCSPISGHRSVSWYQQTPGQGLQFLFEYFSETQRNKGNFPGRFSGRQFSNSRSEMNVSTLELGDSALYLCASSLGQGAQAFFGQGTRLTVV.